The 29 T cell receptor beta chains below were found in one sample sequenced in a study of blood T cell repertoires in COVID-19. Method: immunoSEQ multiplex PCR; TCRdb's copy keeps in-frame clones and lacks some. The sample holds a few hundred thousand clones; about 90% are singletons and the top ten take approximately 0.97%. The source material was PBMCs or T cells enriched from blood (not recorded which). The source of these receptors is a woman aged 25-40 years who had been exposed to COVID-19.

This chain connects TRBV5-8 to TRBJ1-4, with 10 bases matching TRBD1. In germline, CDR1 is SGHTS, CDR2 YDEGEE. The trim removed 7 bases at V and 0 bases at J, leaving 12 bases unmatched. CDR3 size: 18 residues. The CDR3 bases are TGTGCCAGCGAGCTTAGGATTGGGACAGGGGCAACTAATGAAAAACTGTTTTTT. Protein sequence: CASELRIGTGATNEKLFF.

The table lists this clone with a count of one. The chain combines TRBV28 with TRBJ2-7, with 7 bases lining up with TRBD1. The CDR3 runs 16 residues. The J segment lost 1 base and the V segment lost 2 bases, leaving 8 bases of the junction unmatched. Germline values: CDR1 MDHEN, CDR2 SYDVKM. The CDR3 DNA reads TGTGCCAGCAGTTTACCACAGGGGACCCCGTCCTACGAGCAGTACTTC. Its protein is CASSLPQGTPSYEQYF.

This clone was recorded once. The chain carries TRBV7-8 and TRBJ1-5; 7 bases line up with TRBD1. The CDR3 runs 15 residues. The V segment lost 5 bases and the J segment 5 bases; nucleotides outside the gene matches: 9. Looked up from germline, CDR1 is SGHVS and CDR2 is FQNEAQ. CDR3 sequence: CASSPDRVGHQPQHF. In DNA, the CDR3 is TGTGCCAGCAGCCCCGACAGGGTCGGTCATCAGCCCCAGCATTTT.

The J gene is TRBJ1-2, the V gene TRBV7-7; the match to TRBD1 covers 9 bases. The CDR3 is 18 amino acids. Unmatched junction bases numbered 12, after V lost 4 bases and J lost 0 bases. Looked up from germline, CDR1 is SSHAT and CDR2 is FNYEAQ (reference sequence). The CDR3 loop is CASSWQTGGGPANYGYTF. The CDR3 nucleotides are TGTGCCAGCAGCTGGCAAACAGGGGGCGGCCCTGCTAACTATGGCTACACCTTC.

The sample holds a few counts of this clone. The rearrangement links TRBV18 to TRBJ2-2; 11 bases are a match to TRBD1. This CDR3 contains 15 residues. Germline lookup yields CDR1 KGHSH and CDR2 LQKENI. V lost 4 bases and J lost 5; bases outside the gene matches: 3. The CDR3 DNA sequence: TGTGCCAGCTCACGGACAGGGGGCGAGACCGGGGAGCTGTTTTTT. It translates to CASSRTGGETGELFF.

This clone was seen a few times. The chain's CDR3 is CAISGAPGGSQETQYF. CDR3 bases: TGTGCCATCAGCGGGGCCCCGGGAGGCAGTCAAGAGACCCAGTACTTC. This chain uses TRBV10-3 with TRBJ2-5; 7 bases are shared with TRBD2. Germline V gene lookup returns CDR1 ENHRY and CDR2 SYGVKD. J lost 2 bases, V lost 6 bases, and 12 bases had no gene match. This CDR3 comprises 16 residues.

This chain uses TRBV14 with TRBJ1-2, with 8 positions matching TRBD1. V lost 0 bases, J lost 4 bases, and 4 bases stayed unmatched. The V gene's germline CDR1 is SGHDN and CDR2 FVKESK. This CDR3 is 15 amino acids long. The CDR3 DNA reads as TGTGCCAGCAGCCAAGATCTAGGACAGGGCTATGGCTACACCTTC. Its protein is CASSQDLGQGYGYTF. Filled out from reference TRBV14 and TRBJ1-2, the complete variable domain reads EAGVTQFPSHSVIEKGQTVTLRCDPISGHDNLYWYRRVMGKEIKFLLHFVKESKQDESGMPNNRFLAERTGGTYSTLKVQPAELEDSGVYFCASSQDLGQGYGYTFGSGTRLTVV.

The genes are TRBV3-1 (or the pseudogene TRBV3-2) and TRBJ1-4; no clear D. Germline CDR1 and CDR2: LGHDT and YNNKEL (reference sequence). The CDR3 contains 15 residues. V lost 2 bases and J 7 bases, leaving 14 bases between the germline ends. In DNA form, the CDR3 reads TGTGCCAGCAGCCAATTTGGCGGGCTGGGTGAAAAACTGTTTTTT. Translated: CASSQFGGLGEKLFF.

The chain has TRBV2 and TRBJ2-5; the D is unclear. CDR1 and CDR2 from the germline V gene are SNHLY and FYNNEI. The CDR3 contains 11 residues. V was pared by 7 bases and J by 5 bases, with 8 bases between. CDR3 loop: CASIGEETQYF. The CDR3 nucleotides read TGTGCCAGCATAGGAGAGGAGACCCAGTACTTC.

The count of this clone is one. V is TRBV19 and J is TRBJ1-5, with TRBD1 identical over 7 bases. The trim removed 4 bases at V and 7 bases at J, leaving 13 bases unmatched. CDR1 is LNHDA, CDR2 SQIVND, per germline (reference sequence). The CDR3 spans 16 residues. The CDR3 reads CASSKILTGLGQPQHF. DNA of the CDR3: TGTGCCAGTAGTAAGATTTTGACAGGGCTAGGCCAGCCCCAGCATTTT.

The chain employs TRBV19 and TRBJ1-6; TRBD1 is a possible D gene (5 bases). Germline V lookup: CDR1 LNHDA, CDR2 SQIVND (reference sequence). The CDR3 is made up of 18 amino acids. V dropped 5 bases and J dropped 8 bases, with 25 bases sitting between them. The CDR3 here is CASSSPQGGGSGDSPLHF. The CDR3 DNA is TGTGCCAGTAGTTCCCCCCAGGGTGGGGGTTCGGGGGATTCACCCCTCCACTTT.

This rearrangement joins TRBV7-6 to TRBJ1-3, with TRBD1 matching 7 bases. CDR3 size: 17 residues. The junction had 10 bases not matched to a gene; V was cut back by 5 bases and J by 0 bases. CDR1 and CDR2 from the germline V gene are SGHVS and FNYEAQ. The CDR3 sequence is CASSPSVGGDSGNTIYF. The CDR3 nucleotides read TGTGCCAGCAGCCCCTCTGTAGGGGGCGACTCTGGAAACACCATATATTTT.

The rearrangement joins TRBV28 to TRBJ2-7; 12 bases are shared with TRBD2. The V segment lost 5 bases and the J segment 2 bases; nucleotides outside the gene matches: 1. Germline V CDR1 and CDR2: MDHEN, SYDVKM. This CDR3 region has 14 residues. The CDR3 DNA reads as TGTGCCAGCAGTCCTAGCGGGAGGGCCTACGAGCAGTACTTC. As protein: CASSPSGRAYEQYF.

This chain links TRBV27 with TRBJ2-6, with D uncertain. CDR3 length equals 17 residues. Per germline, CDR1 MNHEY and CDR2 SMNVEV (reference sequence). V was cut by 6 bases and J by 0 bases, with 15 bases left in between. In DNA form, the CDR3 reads TGTGCCAGCAGCAAGGAGCAGTCTAGCTCTGGGGCCAACGTCCTGACTTTC. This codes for CASSKEQSSSGANVLTF.

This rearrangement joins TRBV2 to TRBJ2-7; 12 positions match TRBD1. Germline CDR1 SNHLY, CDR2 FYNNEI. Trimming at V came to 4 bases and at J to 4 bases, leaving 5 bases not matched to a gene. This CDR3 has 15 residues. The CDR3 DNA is TGTGCCAGCAGTGGTTGGGGACAGGGGGCATACGAGCAGTACTTC. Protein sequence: CASSGWGQGAYEQYF.

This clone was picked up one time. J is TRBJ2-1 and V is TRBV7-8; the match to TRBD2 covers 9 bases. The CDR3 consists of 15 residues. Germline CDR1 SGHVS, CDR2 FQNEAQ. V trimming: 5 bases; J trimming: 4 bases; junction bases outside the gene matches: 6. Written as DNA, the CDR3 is TGTGCCAGCAGCCCTTTAGCGGGAGCTTACAATGAGCAGTTCTTC. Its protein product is CASSPLAGAYNEQFF.

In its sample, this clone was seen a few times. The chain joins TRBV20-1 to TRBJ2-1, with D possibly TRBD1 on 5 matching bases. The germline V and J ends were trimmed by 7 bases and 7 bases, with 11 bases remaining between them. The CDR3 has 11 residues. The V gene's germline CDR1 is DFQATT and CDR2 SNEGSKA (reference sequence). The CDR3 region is CSVVGPNEQFF. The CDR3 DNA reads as TGCAGTGTAGTGGGGCCGAATGAGCAGTTCTTC.

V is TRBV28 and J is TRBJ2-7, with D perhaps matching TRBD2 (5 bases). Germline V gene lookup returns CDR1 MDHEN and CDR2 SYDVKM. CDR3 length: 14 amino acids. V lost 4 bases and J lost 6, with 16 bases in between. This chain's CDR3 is CASSYSPGYAEQYF. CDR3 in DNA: TGTGCCAGCAGTTATTCCCCGGGGTACGCCGAGCAGTACTTC.

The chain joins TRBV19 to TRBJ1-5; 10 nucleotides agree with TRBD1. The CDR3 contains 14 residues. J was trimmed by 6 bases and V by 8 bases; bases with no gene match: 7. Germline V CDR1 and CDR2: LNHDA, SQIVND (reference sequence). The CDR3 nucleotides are TGTGCCAGTGGCCGACAGGGGGCGGGTCAGCCCCAGCATTTT. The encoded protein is CASGRQGAGQPQHF.

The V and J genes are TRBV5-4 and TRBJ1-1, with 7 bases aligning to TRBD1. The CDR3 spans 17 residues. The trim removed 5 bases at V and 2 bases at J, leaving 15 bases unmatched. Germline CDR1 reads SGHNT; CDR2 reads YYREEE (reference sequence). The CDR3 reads CASSRGPTQGRNTEAFF. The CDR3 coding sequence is TGTGCCAGCAGTAGGGGACCAACACAGGGGAGAAACACTGAAGCTTTCTTT.

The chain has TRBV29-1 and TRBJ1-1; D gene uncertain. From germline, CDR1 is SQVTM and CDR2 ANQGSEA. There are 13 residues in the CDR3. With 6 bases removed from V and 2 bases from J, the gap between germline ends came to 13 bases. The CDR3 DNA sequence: TGCAGCGTCACTAGTGGGGTAAACACTGAAGCTTTCTTT. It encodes CSVTSGVNTEAFF. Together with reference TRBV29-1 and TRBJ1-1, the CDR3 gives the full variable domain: SAVISQKPSRDICQRGTSLTIQCQVDSQVTMMFWYRQQPGQSLTLIATANQGSEATYESGFVIDKFPISRPNLTFSTLTVSNMSPEDSSIYLCSVTSGVNTEAFFGQGTRLTVV.

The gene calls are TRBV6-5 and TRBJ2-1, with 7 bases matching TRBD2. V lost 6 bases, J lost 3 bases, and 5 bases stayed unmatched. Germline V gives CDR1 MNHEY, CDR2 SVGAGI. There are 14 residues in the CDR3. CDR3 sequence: CASSLREIYNEQFF. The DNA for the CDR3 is TGTGCCAGCAGCCTGCGGGAGATCTACAATGAGCAGTTCTTC.

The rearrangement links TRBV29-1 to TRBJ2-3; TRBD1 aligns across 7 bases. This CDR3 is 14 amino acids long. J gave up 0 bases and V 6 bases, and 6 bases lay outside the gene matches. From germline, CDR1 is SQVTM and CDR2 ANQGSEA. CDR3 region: CSVVRGSSTDTQYF. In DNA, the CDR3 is TGCAGCGTCGTCAGGGGGAGTAGCACAGATACGCAGTATTTT.

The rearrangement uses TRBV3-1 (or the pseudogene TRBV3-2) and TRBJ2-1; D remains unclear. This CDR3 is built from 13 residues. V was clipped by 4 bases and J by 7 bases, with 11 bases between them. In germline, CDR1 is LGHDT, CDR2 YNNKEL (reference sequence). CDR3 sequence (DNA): TGTGCCAGCAGCCCCGGGTCCTTGAATGAGCAGTTCTTC. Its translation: CASSPGSLNEQFF.

The CDR3 is CAISTLAGDGNEQFF. The DNA for the CDR3 is TGTGCCATCAGTACACTAGCGGGAGACGGGAATGAGCAGTTCTTC. The chain employs TRBV10-3 and TRBJ2-1; 11 nucleotides line up with TRBD2. This CDR3 has 15 residues. The germline V gene has CDR1 ENHRY and CDR2 SYGVKD. V was pared by 5 bases and J by 7 bases, with 7 bases of the junction left unmatched.

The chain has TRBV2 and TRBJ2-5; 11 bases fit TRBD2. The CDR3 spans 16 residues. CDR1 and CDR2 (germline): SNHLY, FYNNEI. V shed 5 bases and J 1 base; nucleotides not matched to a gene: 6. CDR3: CASSTGLAGAQETQYF. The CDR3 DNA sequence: TGTGCCAGCAGTACCGGACTAGCGGGTGCCCAAGAGACCCAGTACTTC.

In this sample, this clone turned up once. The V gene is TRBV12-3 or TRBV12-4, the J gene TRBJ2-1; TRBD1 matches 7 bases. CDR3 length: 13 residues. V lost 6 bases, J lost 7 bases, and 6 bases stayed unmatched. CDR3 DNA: TGTGCCAGCAGAGTCGACAGGGCGAATGAGCAGTTCTTC. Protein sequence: CASRVDRANEQFF.

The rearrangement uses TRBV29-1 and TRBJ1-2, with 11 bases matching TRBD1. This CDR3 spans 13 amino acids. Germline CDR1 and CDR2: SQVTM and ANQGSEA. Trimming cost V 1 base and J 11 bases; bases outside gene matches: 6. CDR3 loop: CSVEGTGGLWYTF. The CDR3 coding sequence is TGCAGCGTTGAAGGGACAGGGGGCTTGTGGTACACCTTC.

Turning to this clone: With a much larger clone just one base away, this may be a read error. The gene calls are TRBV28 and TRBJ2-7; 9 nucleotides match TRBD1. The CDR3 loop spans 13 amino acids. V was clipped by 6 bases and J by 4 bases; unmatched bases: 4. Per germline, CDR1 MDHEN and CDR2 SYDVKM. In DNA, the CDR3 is TGTGCCAGCAGCCGGGACAGGGAGTACGAGCAGTACTTC. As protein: CASSRDREYEQYF.